These 26 T cell receptor beta chains came from one sample sequenced in a study of T-cell memory formation after mild COVID-19. MiXCR was run by TCRdb on the 5' RACE reads, yielding one entry per CDR3 protein. The table has approximately 400,000 distinct CDR3 sequences, about a sixth seen once. The sequencing input was PBMCs or a T cell subset sorted from them (not recorded which). The receptor set was obtained from a man in his late teens or twenties who had mild COVID-19 (a few samples of this study predate the infection). Cell type and time point are not known.

The chain recombines TRBV5-1 with TRBJ2-7, with a weak D call TRBD2 (6 bases). This CDR3 region has 13 residues. The germline gives CDR1 SGHRS, CDR2 YFSETQ. V was pared by 5 bases and J by 2 bases, with 11 bases between. The CDR3 DNA reads TGCGCCAGCAGTACGGGGGATACCTACGAGCAGTACTTC. Amino acid sequence: CASSTGDTYEQYF.

This clonotype occurred a few times. V and J are TRBV10-3 and TRBJ2-5; perhaps TRBD1 as D (5 bases). Per the germline V gene, CDR1 is ENHRY and CDR2 is SYGVKD. The ends were cut back, 4 bases at V and 7 bases at J, with 13 bases in the middle. The CDR3 extends over 13 amino acids. This chain's CDR3 is CAISVGVSGTQYF. The CDR3 nucleotides read TGTGCCATCAGTGTAGGGGTATCGGGGACCCAGTACTTC.

For the CDR3, the DNA is TGTGCCAGCAGCCCGGGACTAGCCCCCGGGGAGCTGTTTTTT. Translating it yields CASSPGLAPGELFF. The rearrangement uses TRBV11-1 and TRBJ2-2; TRBD2 agrees at 9 bases. The CDR3 sequence is 14 residues long. J lost 6 bases, V lost 5 bases, and 4 bases had no gene match. Germline-derived CDR1 and CDR2 are SGHAT and FQDESV (reference sequence).

This clonotype has a handful of counts. The genes are TRBV20-1 and TRBJ1-1, with unresolved D. Germline CDR1 and CDR2: DFQATT and SNEGSKA (reference sequence). V was clipped by 1 base and J by 9 bases, with 9 bases between them. The CDR3 is made up of 11 amino acids. CDR3 in amino acids: CSARAVGKAFF. In nucleotides, the CDR3 is TGCAGTGCTAGAGCCGTGGGGAAAGCTTTCTTT.

This clonotype appeared once. V is TRBV27 and J is TRBJ1-2; D perhaps matches TRBD1 (5 bases). Germline V lookup: CDR1 MNHEY, CDR2 SMNVEV (reference sequence). The CDR3 length is 14 residues. The ends were cut back, 0 bases at V and 4 bases at J, with 9 bases in the middle. The CDR3 reads CASSLSGTAYGYTF. The CDR3, as DNA: TGTGCCAGCAGTTTATCAGGGACGGCCTATGGCTACACCTTC.

This clonotype was observed a handful of times. The chain carries TRBV7-6 and TRBJ2-5; D remains ambiguous. CDR1 is SGHVS and CDR2 is FNYEAQ in the germline V gene. The CDR3 runs 14 residues. V lost 5 bases, J lost 4 bases, and 14 bases lay in between. The DNA of the CDR3 is TGTGCCAGCAGCCCAATTAGAGGTGGAGAGACCCAGTACTTC. Translated: CASSPIRGGETQYF.

V gene TRBV20-1 combines with J gene TRBJ1-1; D not certain. The CDR3 is made up of 15 amino acids. V lost 6 bases, J lost 6 bases, and 23 bases lay in between. Germline values: CDR1 DFQATT, CDR2 SNEGSKA (reference sequence). CDR3 sequence reads: CSALDPDGVGSEAFF. CDR3 sequence (DNA): TGCAGTGCACTAGATCCAGACGGGGTCGGGTCTGAAGCTTTCTTT.

The chain carries TRBV5-1 and TRBJ1-2; weak D call: TRBD1 (5 bases). The V end was cut by 1 base, the J end by 0 bases, with 13 bases between. The CDR3 runs 16 residues. Germline loops: CDR1 SGHRS, CDR2 YFSETQ. The CDR3 reads CASSLLQGSSNYGYTF. As DNA, the CDR3 is TGCGCCAGCAGCTTGTTGCAGGGTTCTTCTAACTATGGCTACACCTTC.

This clonotype was seen a few times. This rearrangement joins TRBV7-2 to TRBJ2-3; 8 bases agree with TRBD2. Germline CDR1 reads SGHTA; CDR2 reads FQGNSA. V dropped 7 bases and J dropped 6; count of bases not matched to a gene: 12. The CDR3 has 15 amino acids. CDR3 protein: CASTSHGGGLDTQYF. The DNA for the CDR3 is TGTGCCAGCACCTCCCACGGGGGGGGGCTTGATACGCAGTATTTT.

The J gene is TRBJ2-5, the V gene TRBV5-1; possibly TRBD2 for D (5 bases). The germline V and J ends were trimmed by 0 bases and 7 bases, with 13 bases remaining between them. The germline V gene encodes CDR1 SGHRS and CDR2 YFSETQ. The CDR3 consists of 14 residues. Here the CDR3 reads CASSLGKTAGTQYF. CDR3 coding DNA: TGCGCCAGCAGCTTGGGTAAGACTGCGGGGACCCAGTACTTC.

The table lists this clonotype with many counts. V usage is TRBV7-9 and J usage is TRBJ2-7; TRBD1 matches at 10 bases. Germline V gene sequence: CDR1 SEHNR, CDR2 FQNEAQ (reference sequence). J was trimmed by 1 base and V by 1 base; bases with no gene match: 7. This CDR3 is 17 amino acids long. The CDR3 is CASSLVGTGVGSYEQYF. The DNA of the CDR3 is TGTGCCAGCAGCTTAGTGGGGACAGGGGTCGGATCCTACGAGCAGTACTTC. Using reference TRBV7-9 and TRBJ2-7 for the parts outside the CDR3, the full variable domain is DTGVSQNPRHKITKRGQNVTFRCDPISEHNRLYWYRQTLGQGPEFLTYFQNEAQLEKSRLLSDRFSAERPKGSFSTLEIQRTEQGDSAMYLCASSLVGTGVGSYEQYFGPGTRLTVT.

The chain links TRBV12-3 or TRBV12-4 to TRBJ1-1; D unclear. Trimming stripped 1 base from V and 5 bases from J, with 14 bases between. The CDR3 loop spans 15 amino acids. The CDR3 protein is CASSLVAGRWTEAFF. The CDR3 nucleotides read TGTGCCAGCAGTTTAGTAGCGGGAAGGTGGACTGAAGCTTTCTTT.

The chain combines TRBV7-2 with TRBJ2-7; D might be TRBD2 (5 bases). This CDR3 is 15 amino acids long. CDR1 is SGHTA and CDR2 is FQGNSA in the germline V gene. V gave up 3 bases and J gave up 4 bases, with 16 bases separating them. The CDR3 protein is CASSFSGTGWYEQYV. The DNA for the CDR3 is TGTGCCAGCAGCTTTTCGGGCACGGGGTGGTACGAGCAGTACGTC.

The rearrangement uses TRBV4-2 and TRBJ1-5, with D uncertain. The CDR3 loop spans 17 amino acids. Deletions cut 0 bases from V and 0 bases from J, with 12 bases between. The germline V gene encodes CDR1 LGHNA and CDR2 YNFKEQ. The CDR3 is CASSQERRAYSNQPQHF. The DNA for the CDR3 is TGTGCCAGCAGCCAAGAGCGGAGGGCATATAGCAATCAGCCCCAGCATTTT.

Only a few counts were recorded for this clonotype. The gene calls are TRBV25-1 and TRBJ1-6, with D perhaps TRBD1 (6 bases). V lost 11 bases and J 7 bases, leaving 15 bases between the germline ends. Germline CDR1 MGHDK, CDR2 SYGVNS. The CDR3 is 13 residues long. The CDR3 DNA is TGTGCCGCGGGGGGCTGGACAAATTCACCCCTCCACTTT. Amino acids: CAAGGWTNSPLHF.

The chain uses TRBV21-1 and TRBJ1-5; TRBD1 was called by the table and not checked on the DNA. TRBV21-1 is a recognized pseudogene. This CDR3 comprises 17 residues. In nucleotides, the CDR3 is TGTGCCAGCATTCTAAAGGTGGGGACAGGGTACAATCAGCCCCAGCATTTT. This sequence encodes CASILKVGTGYNQPQHF.

This clonotype has just a few counts. The rearrangement uses TRBV20-1 and TRBJ1-6, with D perhaps matching TRBD1 (6 bases). Per germline, CDR1 DFQATT and CDR2 SNEGSKA (reference sequence). V was shortened by 5 bases and J by 9 bases, with 14 bases between the two germline ends. The CDR3 extends over 13 amino acids. The CDR3 sequence: CSAGLEGGSPLHF. The CDR3 region has the DNA TGCAGTGCTGGGCTTGAAGGGGGTTCACCCCTCCACTTT.

This clonotype came up a few times. The J gene is TRBJ2-6, the V gene TRBV5-1; tentatively, D is TRBD2 (6 bases). The CDR3 spans 16 residues. V was cut by 4 bases and J by 1 base, with 12 bases left in between. Germline V gene sequence: CDR1 SGHRS, CDR2 YFSETQ. Here the CDR3 DNA reads TGCGCCAGCAGCCTGGATGGGACTTCTGGGGCCAACGTCCTGACTTTC. Translated: CASSLDGTSGANVLTF.

The gene calls are TRBV6-5 and TRBJ1-2, with a tentative D call TRBD1 (5 bases). Per germline, CDR1 MNHEY and CDR2 SVGAGI. The V gene lost 4 bases and the J gene lost 3 bases, with 9 bases spanning the gap. This CDR3 is 13 amino acids long. The CDR3 loop is CASSFQGDYGYTF. The CDR3 DNA reads TGTGCCAGCAGTTTCCAGGGTGACTATGGCTACACCTTC.

This clonotype appeared many times. The J gene is TRBJ2-1, the V gene TRBV7-2; 7 bases fit TRBD1. The CDR3 is 14 amino acids. CDR1 and CDR2 (germline): SGHTA, FQGNSA. The J segment lost 4 bases and the V segment lost 9 bases, leaving 9 bases of the junction unmatched. CDR3: CASRRQGSYNEQFF. Written as DNA, the CDR3 is TGTGCCAGTCGGCGACAGGGATCGTACAATGAGCAGTTCTTC.

The CDR3 loop reads CAWSPTYSGANVLTF. The CDR3 DNA follows: TGTGCCTGGAGCCCCACTTACTCTGGGGCCAACGTCCTGACTTTC. The rearrangement links TRBV30 to TRBJ2-6; D ambiguous. V was pared by 3 bases and J by 0 bases, with 9 bases between. The CDR3 loop spans 15 amino acids. Germline CDR1 is GTSNPN and CDR2 is SVGIG (reference sequence).

This clonotype was seen only a few times. The rearrangement links TRBV4-1 to TRBJ2-7; 8 bases are shared with TRBD1. The trim removed 4 bases at V and 6 bases at J, leaving 2 bases unmatched. Germline values: CDR1 MGHRA, CDR2 YSYEKL. There are 12 residues in the CDR3. The CDR3 nucleotides read TGCGCCAGCAGCCCCCAGGGGGCCGAGCAGTACTTC. Its protein is CASSPQGAEQYF.

This clonotype was seen a few times. The V call is TRBV12-3 or TRBV12-4, the J call TRBJ2-6; D is uncertain. Trimming left V 10 bases short and J 1 base short, with 8 bases between. The CDR3 totals 13 residues. CDR3 region: CATLRSGANVLTF. The CDR3 nucleotides read TGTGCCACTCTGAGGTCTGGGGCCAACGTCCTGACTTTC.

The V call is TRBV7-2, the J call TRBJ2-3, with TRBD2 matching 12 bases. Germline CDR1 reads SGHTA; CDR2 reads FQGNSA. This CDR3 spans 16 amino acids. Losses at the gene ends were 5 bases for V and 4 bases for J; bases not matched to a gene: 7. The CDR3 region has the DNA TGTGCCAGCAGCGACCCTAGCGGGGGGGCCCCAGATACGCAGTATTTT. Its translation: CASSDPSGGAPDTQYF. The complete variable domain, with remaining parts taken from reference TRBV7-2 and TRBJ2-3, reads GAGVSQSPSNKVTEKGKDVELRCDPISGHTALYWYRQSLGQGLEFLIYFQGNSAPDKSGLPSDRFSAERTGGSVSTLTIQRTQQEDSAVYLCASSDPSGGAPDTQYFGPGTRLTVL.

V usage is TRBV21-1 and J usage is TRBJ2-5; TRBD1 is taken as the D call from the table, unchecked against the DNA. TRBV21-1 constitutes a pseudogene. This CDR3 has 16 amino acids. The DNA of the CDR3 is TGTGCCAGCAGCTCGCCTTTGACAGGGTACCAAGAGACCCAGTACTTC. As protein: CASSSPLTGYQETQYF.

There are a few counts of this clonotype. V is TRBV29-1 and J is TRBJ2-2; either TRBD1 or TRBD2 may supply D (5 bases each). This CDR3 is built from 13 residues. The V end was cut by 4 bases, the J end by 0 bases, with 6 bases between. Germline V gives CDR1 SQVTM, CDR2 ANQGSEA. DNA of the CDR3: TGCAGCGTTGTGGGACCGAACACCGGGGAGCTGTTTTTT. This sequence encodes CSVVGPNTGELFF.